Presented here are 14 T cell receptor beta chains from one specimen sequenced in a study of T cell responses to AZD1222 COVID-19 vaccine. Only in-frame clones appear in the TCRdb table, and some are missing; sequencing was by immunoSEQ multiplex PCR. The table includes 150,000 or so clones, around 88% detected once. Sequenced material: peripheral blood, taken on day 0 of AZD1222 vaccination. The origin of the receptors is an adult in good health.

The rearrangement joins TRBV25-1 to TRBJ2-3; weak D call: TRBD1 (5 bases). The CDR3 sequence is 14 residues long. Germline V CDR1 and CDR2: MGHDK, SYGVNS. V lost 7 bases and J lost 2, with 13 bases in between. CDR3 sequence: CASNTGTHTDTQYF. Here the CDR3 DNA reads TGTGCCAGCAATACAGGCACCCACACAGATACGCAGTATTTT.

The V and J genes are TRBV7-2 and TRBJ2-1; the match to TRBD2 covers 8 bases. The CDR3 runs to 15 residues. Germline-derived CDR1 and CDR2 are SGHTA and FQGNSA. After removal of 3 bases from V and 7 bases from J, the junction contained 8 bases not matched to a gene. The CDR3 protein is CASSFTGGPGNEQFF. Written as DNA, the CDR3 is TGTGCCAGCAGCTTTACGGGGGGGCCAGGGAATGAGCAGTTCTTC.

The genes are TRBV5-4 and TRBJ2-1; D assignment may be TRBD1 or TRBD2 (6 bases each). Germline CDR1 and CDR2: SGHNT and YYREEE (reference sequence). Trimming removed 1 base from V and 7 bases from J, with 12 bases in between. CDR3 length equals 14 residues. Here the CDR3 reads CASSLFRGGNEQFF. DNA of the CDR3: TGTGCCAGCAGCTTGTTCAGGGGAGGTAATGAGCAGTTCTTC.

CDR3 sequence (DNA): TGTGCCAGCTCACCCCAACCTCCCCCCCAAGAGACCCAGTACTTC. Protein sequence: CASSPQPPPQETQYF. This rearrangement joins TRBV18 to TRBJ2-5, with unresolved D. V lost 3 bases and J 1 base, leaving 12 bases between the germline ends. Germline assignment: CDR1 KGHSH and CDR2 LQKENI. The CDR3 runs 15 residues.

The genes are TRBV5-1 and TRBJ1-1, with D hard to call. The germline CDR1 and CDR2 sequences are SGHRS and YFSETQ. V lost 2 bases, J lost 3 bases, and 8 bases lay in between. This CDR3 spans 13 amino acids. The CDR3 sequence is CASSLSEDTEAFF. DNA of the CDR3: TGCGCCAGCAGCTTATCAGAGGACACTGAAGCTTTCTTT.

The chain links TRBV5-1 to TRBJ2-2; 14 bases match TRBD2. V trimming: 0 bases; J trimming: 4 bases; junction bases outside the gene matches: 8. The CDR3 has 19 residues. CDR1 and CDR2 from the germline V gene are SGHRS and YFSETQ. The CDR3 DNA reads as TGCGCCAGCAGCTTGGTGGGGACTAGCGGGGGCCGTGGCACCGGGGAGCTGTTTTTT. Its translation is CASSLVGTSGGRGTGELFF.

The V gene is TRBV5-7, the J gene TRBJ1-3, with D hard to call. TRBV5-7 is an ORF, with its function uncertain. This CDR3 has 15 amino acids. V lost 4 bases and J lost 0, with 11 bases in between. The CDR3 region has the DNA TGTGCCAGCAGCCTTTCAAGTGTCTCTGGAAACACCATATATTTT. This codes for CASSLSSVSGNTIYF.

The CDR3 loop reads CASSQEARRTEAFF. DNA of the CDR3: TGTGCCAGCAGCCAAGAGGCGCGGAGGACTGAAGCTTTCTTT. The chain employs TRBV3-1 (or the pseudogene TRBV3-2) and TRBJ1-1, with D unclear. V gave up 0 bases and J gave up 5 bases, with 10 bases separating them. The CDR3 is 14 residues long. CDR1 and CDR2 from the germline V gene are LGHDT and YNNKEL (reference sequence).

This chain connects TRBV12-3 or TRBV12-4 to TRBJ1-2; 7 positions agree with TRBD1. The CDR3 loop spans 13 amino acids. Trimming removed 6 bases from V and 7 bases from J; junction bases left unmatched: 8. CDR3 residues: CASSRGGRGGYTF. The DNA of the CDR3 is TGTGCCAGCAGCCGAGGGGGCCGCGGTGGCTACACCTTC.

As for this clone: At one end, the junction sequence differs from germline, possibly due to a read error. This chain uses TRBV7-7 with TRBJ1-1; D remains ambiguous. Germline V gene lookup returns CDR1 SSHAT and CDR2 FNYEAQ (reference sequence). CDR3 size: 14 residues. Here the CDR3 reads CASSRRTGNTEAFF. Here the CDR3 DNA reads TGTGCTAGCAGCCGACGGACGGGGAACACTGAAGCTTTCTTT.

The chain joins TRBV19 to TRBJ1-1, with unresolved D. The CDR3 totals 14 residues. CDR1 is LNHDA and CDR2 is SQIVND in the germline V gene (reference sequence). V was shortened by 8 bases and J by 1 base, with 14 bases between the two germline ends. The CDR3 nucleotides read TGTGCCAGTCTCTCATTTTGGGCGAACACTGAAGCTTTCTTT. It translates to CASLSFWANTEAFF.

The chain carries TRBV5-4 and TRBJ2-1; TRBD2 aligns across 11 bases. Looked up from germline, CDR1 is SGHNT and CDR2 is YYREEE (reference sequence). The V and J ends lost 3 bases and 10 bases, in that order; junction bases with no gene match: 12. The CDR3 spans 16 residues. CDR3 coding DNA: TGTGCCAGCAGCTGGGATTTAGCGGGGGGGCCTTGGGAGCAGTTCTTC. Translated, it gives CASSWDLAGGPWEQFF.

This sequence joins TRBV5-1 and TRBJ2-1, with 11 bases identical to TRBD2. V was clipped by 0 bases and J by 8 bases; unmatched bases: 7. Germline V gene sequence: CDR1 SGHRS, CDR2 YFSETQ. This CDR3 has 16 residues. CDR3 nucleotide sequence: TGCGCCAGCAGCTTGGCGGTAGCGGGGGGGCAGGATGAGCAGTTCTTC. This sequence encodes CASSLAVAGGQDEQFF. The full variable domain, with the rest looked up from reference TRBV5-1 and TRBJ2-1, is KAGVTQTPRYLIKTRGQQVTLSCSPISGHRSVSWYQQTPGQGLQFLFEYFSETQRNKGNFPGRFSGRQFSNSRSEMNVSTLELGDSALYLCASSLAVAGGQDEQFFGPGTRLTVL.

J is TRBJ2-2 and V is TRBV24-1; 8 bases map to TRBD1. V was pared by 5 bases and J by 5 bases, with 15 bases of the junction left unmatched. This CDR3 contains 18 residues. Germline lookup yields CDR1 KGHDR and CDR2 SFDVKD. CDR3 bases: TGTGCCACCAGTGGGTTTCGAGCAGGGGGCGTAGGAACCGGGGAGCTGTTTTTT. Protein product: CATSGFRAGGVGTGELFF.